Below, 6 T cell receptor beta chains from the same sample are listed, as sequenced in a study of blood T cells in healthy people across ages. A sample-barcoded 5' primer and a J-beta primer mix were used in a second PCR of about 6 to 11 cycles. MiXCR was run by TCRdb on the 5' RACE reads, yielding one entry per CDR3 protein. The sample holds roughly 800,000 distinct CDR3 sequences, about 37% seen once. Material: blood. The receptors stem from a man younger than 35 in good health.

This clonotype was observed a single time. The CDR3 DNA sequence: TGTGCCAGCAGTCCACAGGCCGGGGGTGAAGCTTTCTTT. This codes for CASSPQAGGEAFF. The chain joins TRBV2 to TRBJ1-1, with D possibly TRBD1 on 5 matching bases. The CDR3 loop spans 13 amino acids. The germline gives CDR1 SNHLY, CDR2 FYNNEI. The V gene lost 5 bases and the J gene lost 7 bases, with 14 bases spanning the gap.

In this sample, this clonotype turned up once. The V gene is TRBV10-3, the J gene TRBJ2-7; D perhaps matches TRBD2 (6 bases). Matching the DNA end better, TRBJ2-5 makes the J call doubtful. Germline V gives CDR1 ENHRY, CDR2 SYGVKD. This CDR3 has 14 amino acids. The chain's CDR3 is CAISELAGRETQYF. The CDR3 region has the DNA TGTGCCATCAGTGAGCTGGCAGGGAGGGAGACCCAGTACTTC.

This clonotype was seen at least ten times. The DNA of the CDR3 is TGCAGCGTTGAAGAGGGCGCCGACAATGAGCAGTTCTTC. It specifies CSVEEGADNEQFF. V usage is TRBV29-1 and J usage is TRBJ2-1; D remains ambiguous. CDR1 and CDR2 (germline): SQVTM, ANQGSEA. The CDR3 runs 13 residues. Trimming removed 0 bases at V and 5 bases at J, with 8 bases between.

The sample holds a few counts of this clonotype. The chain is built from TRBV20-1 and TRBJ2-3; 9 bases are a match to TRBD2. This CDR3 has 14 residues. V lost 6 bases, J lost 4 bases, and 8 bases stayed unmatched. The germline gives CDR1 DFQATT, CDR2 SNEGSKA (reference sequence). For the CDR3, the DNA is TGCAGTGCCCCTAAGGGGACTAGCTCAGATACGCAGTATTTT. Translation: CSAPKGTSSDTQYF.

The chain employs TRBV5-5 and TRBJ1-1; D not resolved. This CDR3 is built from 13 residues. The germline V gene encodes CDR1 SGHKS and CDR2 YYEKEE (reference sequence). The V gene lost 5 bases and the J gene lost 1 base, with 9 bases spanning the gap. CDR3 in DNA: TGTGCCAGCAGGCATAGGGCGAACACTGAAGCTTTCTTT. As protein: CASRHRANTEAFF.

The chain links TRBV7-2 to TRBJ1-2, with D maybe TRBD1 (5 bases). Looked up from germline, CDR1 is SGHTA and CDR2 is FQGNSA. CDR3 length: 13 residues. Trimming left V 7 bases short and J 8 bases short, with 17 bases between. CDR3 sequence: CASTMGGDYGYTF. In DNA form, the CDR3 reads TGTGCCAGCACCATGGGGGGGGATTACGGCTACACCTTC.